This record covers a single T cell receptor beta chain. The record originates from a study of beta chain features in type 1 diabetes. Trimming shortened V by 6 bases and J by 2 bases, and 1 base separated the two germline ends. There are 11 residues in the CDR3. The germline gives CDR1 LNHNV, CDR2 YYDKDF (reference sequence). Reverse transcribing all isolated RNA meant expressed TCRB transcripts were sequenced. Some clones are missing from TCRdb's copy, which holds only in-frame ones; the method was immunoSEQ multiplex PCR. The sample holds hundreds of thousands of clones, over 11% seen once. The source material was naive CD4+ T cells from blood. This chain uses TRBV15 with TRBJ2-2; D is unresolved. The clonotype was recovered from a man aged 25-45 years in good health. DNA of the CDR3: TGTGCCACCAGAAACACCGGGGAGCTGTTTTTT. This gives the protein CATRNTGELFF.